Listed here is a single T cell receptor beta chain. Its antigen is still unknown. The data belong to a study of radiotherapy plus CTLA-4 blockade in lung cancer. Whole-study results and caveats: It was early blood T cell clone dynamics, with interferon-beta, that reportedly best predicted response.

CDR1 and CDR2 from the germline V gene are GTSNPN and SVGIG (reference sequence). The V segment lost 0 bases and the J segment 0 bases; nucleotides outside the gene matches: 8. This CDR3 spans 17 amino acids. Assay used: immunoSEQ multiplex PCR; TCRdb lists only in-frame clones, some missing. The sample includes 81,000 or so clones, approximately 80% of them seen just once. Sequencing was performed on peripheral blood, taken from a patient treated with radiotherapy plus ipilimumab. The clonotype comes from a human donor with non-small cell lung cancer who had stable disease on radiotherapy plus ipilimumab. The chain has TRBV30 and TRBJ1-3, with TRBD1 matching over 7 bases. In DNA, the CDR3 is TGTGCCTGGAGTGTACAGGGGTGGGGGAACTCTGGAAACACCATATATTTT. This encodes CAWSVQGWGNSGNTIYF.